A selection of T cell receptor beta chains follows, all from one sample in a study of blood T cell repertoires in COVID-19. Profiling relied on immunoSEQ multiplex PCR, and the TCRdb table lists in-frame clones only, not all of them. The table records roughly 320,000 clones, more than 75% of them present only once. The sequenced sample was PBMCs or T cells enriched from blood (not recorded which). These receptors all come from a man aged 25-45 years who had recovered from COVID-19. The conserved cysteine and the conserved F or W are not part of the CDR3 here. The order of the fields is J gene, V gene, clone size, CDR3 protein. Clone size, where shown, is once, few, many, or a class for clones that have expanded.

J gene: TRBJ2-3; V gene: TRBV7-9; clone size: once; CDR3 protein: ASSLPGGATQY
J gene: TRBJ2-2; V gene: TRBV11-2; clone size: -; CDR3 protein: ASSLAGFTGELF
J gene: TRBJ2-2; V gene: TRBV27; clone size: once; CDR3 protein: ASSTLAGGNTGELF
J gene: TRBJ2-5; V gene: TRBV3-1/TRBV3-2; clone size: -; CDR3 protein: ASSRLAGGRETQY
J gene: TRBJ1-2; V gene: TRBV4-1; clone size: -; CDR3 protein: ASSHRTGGDYGYT
J gene: TRBJ2-4; V gene: TRBV6-5; clone size: once; CDR3 protein: ASSHRDGAKNIQY
J gene: TRBJ2-1; V gene: TRBV6-4; clone size: -; CDR3 protein: ASSDLAGDEQF
J gene: TRBJ2-2; V gene: TRBV5-1; clone size: -; CDR3 protein: ASSRRGERTNTGELF
J gene: TRBJ1-6; V gene: TRBV19; clone size: -; CDR3 protein: ASSALGEASPLH
J gene: TRBJ1-2; V gene: TRBV14; clone size: -; CDR3 protein: ASSQAGGGYGYT
J gene: TRBJ2-1; V gene: TRBV2; clone size: many; CDR3 protein: ASTQSYGKGSYNEQF
J gene: TRBJ1-1; V gene: TRBV19; clone size: -; CDR3 protein: ASSAPGQANTEAF
J gene: TRBJ1-1; V gene: TRBV5-1; clone size: -; CDR3 protein: ASSSPTSVTEAF
J gene: TRBJ2-7; V gene: TRBV28; clone size: -; CDR3 protein: ASSPQFWEPRD
J gene: TRBJ2-3; V gene: TRBV6-5; clone size: -; CDR3 protein: ASSYRVPGTDTQY
J gene: TRBJ2-7; V gene: TRBV3-1/TRBV3-2; clone size: -; CDR3 protein: ASSRTSGSREQY
J gene: TRBJ1-4; V gene: TRBV7-9; clone size: -; CDR3 protein: ASSSTPGQLNEKLF
J gene: TRBJ1-6; V gene: TRBV30; clone size: -; CDR3 protein: AWSGGTGQAWNSPLH
J gene: TRBJ2-4; V gene: TRBV3-1/TRBV3-2; clone size: -; CDR3 protein: ASSQRGKNIQY
J gene: TRBJ1-4; V gene: TRBV6-1; clone size: -; CDR3 protein: ASSETTGLVGEKLF
J gene: TRBJ2-3; V gene: TRBV4-2; clone size: -; CDR3 protein: ASSQVGVTDTQY
J gene: TRBJ2-1; V gene: TRBV11-2; clone size: -; CDR3 protein: ASSSSNNEQF
J gene: TRBJ2-7; V gene: TRBV7-7; clone size: -; CDR3 protein: ASSPGGTGYHEQY
J gene: TRBJ2-3; V gene: TRBV6-4; clone size: -; CDR3 protein: ASSENSGGKRTQY
J gene: TRBJ2-7; V gene: TRBV18; clone size: -; CDR3 protein: ASSNTGGAGEQY
J gene: TRBJ2-7; V gene: TRBV6-5; clone size: -; CDR3 protein: ASSVTSRSYEQY
J gene: TRBJ2-1; V gene: TRBV3-1/TRBV3-2; clone size: -; CDR3 protein: ASSQEGSGLDEQF
J gene: TRBJ2-5; V gene: TRBV3-1/TRBV3-2; clone size: -; CDR3 protein: ASSQSDQETQY
J gene: TRBJ2-3; V gene: TRBV10-2; clone size: -; CDR3 protein: ASRASRAPSTDTQY
J gene: TRBJ1-2; V gene: TRBV28; clone size: -; CDR3 protein: ASRRTGTYGYT
J gene: TRBJ2-5; V gene: TRBV7-2; clone size: -; CDR3 protein: ASSLGGSPVRETQY
J gene: TRBJ1-6; V gene: TRBV7-9; clone size: -; CDR3 protein: ASRESYNSPLH
J gene: TRBJ1-5; V gene: TRBV6-1; clone size: -; CDR3 protein: ASSEQRGGSNQPQH
J gene: TRBJ2-1; V gene: TRBV15; clone size: -; CDR3 protein: ATSREGTGGIDNEQF
J gene: TRBJ1-6; V gene: TRBV3-1/TRBV3-2; clone size: -; CDR3 protein: ASSQELEPPLH
J gene: TRBJ2-7; V gene: TRBV14; clone size: -; CDR3 protein: ASSQDISRVDEQY
J gene: TRBJ2-3; V gene: TRBV29-1; clone size: -; CDR3 protein: SRGGVSTDTQY
J gene: TRBJ2-7; V gene: TRBV9; clone size: -; CDR3 protein: ASSVARGGSPYEQY
J gene: TRBJ2-3; V gene: TRBV5-1; clone size: -; CDR3 protein: ASSLATRLGIIRQATDTQY
J gene: TRBJ2-7; V gene: TRBV7-9; clone size: -; CDR3 protein: ASSSVAGEIYEQY
J gene: TRBJ2-3; V gene: TRBV7-6; clone size: once; CDR3 protein: ASSGGFADTQY
J gene: TRBJ2-1; V gene: TRBV7-6; clone size: once; CDR3 protein: ASSLVTRLADYNEQF
J gene: TRBJ2-7; V gene: TRBV29-1; clone size: -; CDR3 protein: SVLSWTGVLYEQY
J gene: TRBJ2-7; V gene: TRBV19; clone size: -; CDR3 protein: AEGGEPPSYEQY
J gene: TRBJ2-5; V gene: TRBV27; clone size: -; CDR3 protein: ASSSRGGEETQY
J gene: TRBJ2-2; V gene: TRBV19; clone size: once; CDR3 protein: ASSMGGLARAGELF
J gene: TRBJ1-1; V gene: TRBV30; clone size: -; CDR3 protein: AWSATGFGTEAF
J gene: TRBJ1-2; V gene: TRBV6-6; clone size: -; CDR3 protein: ASSYGIQGADGYT
J gene: TRBJ1-2; V gene: TRBV18; clone size: -; CDR3 protein: ASSPGDNYGYT